These 12 T cell receptor beta chains were all obtained from the same sample, sequenced in a study of shared clonotypes between healthy human individuals. Profiled with immunoSEQ multiplex PCR; TCRdb holds only in-frame clones, not every one. The table has around 1,100,000 clones, about 72% seen once. Sequencing was carried out using memory CD4+ T cells from PBMCs. Specified subset: CD45RA-negative fraction. Receptors were obtained from a man between 18 and 29 years old in good health. Some clones in this sample may be carry-over from other donors' samples.

This clone was observed once. The genes are TRBV10-3 and TRBJ2-7, with 9 nucleotides matching TRBD1. V shed 5 bases and J 2 bases; nucleotides not matched to a gene: 16. Germline values: CDR1 ENHRY, CDR2 SYGVKD. CDR3 length equals 18 residues. The CDR3 region is CAISTDRGIRSRTYEQYF. The CDR3 DNA is TGTGCCATCAGTACCGACAGGGGGATTCGATCCAGGACCTACGAGCAGTACTTC.

This clone was counted once. The CDR3 reads CAGTSGSGRAYNEQFF. For the CDR3, the DNA is TGTGCCGGCACGAGTGGCAGCGGGAGGGCGTACAATGAGCAGTTCTTC. V is TRBV14 and J is TRBJ2-1; 10 bases fit TRBD2. V lost 11 bases and J lost 4; bases outside the gene matches: 14. CDR3 length: 16 residues. Looked up from germline, CDR1 is SGHDN and CDR2 is FVKESK.

The CDR3 nucleotides read TGTGCCACAACCACGGGGGTTGCCAGGAATGAGCAGTTCTTC. Protein: CATTTGVARNEQFF. The rearrangement joins TRBV15 to TRBJ2-1; D is perhaps TRBD2 (6 bases). V shed 9 bases and J shed 7 bases, with 19 bases lying between them. CDR1 is LNHNV, CDR2 YYDKDF, per germline (reference sequence). This CDR3 comprises 14 residues.

This clone was picked up a small number of times. The gene calls are TRBV15 and TRBJ1-4, with D possibly being TRBD1 (6 bases). V lost 4 bases, J lost 7 bases, and 13 bases lay in between. The CDR3 sequence is 14 residues long. Germline values: CDR1 LNHNV, CDR2 YYDKDF (reference sequence). As DNA, the CDR3 is TGTGCCACCAGCACTGTGGGGGCGGGTGAAAAACTGTTTTTT. Encoded protein: CATSTVGAGEKLFF.

The J gene is TRBJ2-1, the V gene TRBV5-1; 8 bases line up with TRBD2. CDR3 length: 18 residues. V was pared by 0 bases and J by 8 bases, with 16 bases of the junction left unmatched. CDR1 and CDR2 (germline): SGHRS, YFSETQ. CDR3 coding DNA: TGCGCCAGCAGCTTGGTAAGGGTCGGGAGCGGGAGTGTGGATGAGCAGTTCTTC. Translating it yields CASSLVRVGSGSVDEQFF.

The chain recombines TRBV27 with TRBJ1-1; maybe TRBD1 (6 bases). V was clipped by 8 bases and J by 10 bases, with 14 bases between them. The CDR3 is 11 amino acids. CDR1 is MNHEY and CDR2 is SMNVEV in the germline V gene (reference sequence). The DNA for the CDR3 is TGTGCCAGCGATGGGACATCGGGAGCTTTCTTT. Amino acid sequence: CASDGTSGAFF.

This chain uses TRBV7-9 with TRBJ1-4, with a tentative D call TRBD1 (5 bases). This CDR3 spans 13 amino acids. CDR1 is SEHNR, CDR2 FQNEAQ, per germline (reference sequence). Trimming stripped 5 bases from V and 8 bases from J, with 12 bases between. The CDR3 DNA is TGTGCCAGCAGCATAGGGCGGGGGGAAAAACTGTTTTTT. Its protein product is CASSIGRGEKLFF. Using reference TRBV7-9 and TRBJ1-4 for the parts outside the CDR3, the full variable domain is DTGVSQNPRHKITKRGQNVTFRCDPISEHNRLYWYRQTLGQGPEFLTYFQNEAQLEKSRLLSDRFSAERPKGSFSTLEIQRTEQGDSAMYLCASSIGRGEKLFFGSGTQLSVL.

The genes are TRBV6-6 and TRBJ1-5; TRBD1 agrees at 11 bases. CDR1 is MNHNY and CDR2 is SVGAGI in the germline V gene (reference sequence). CDR3 size: 16 residues. V lost 2 bases and J lost 6; bases outside the gene matches: 6. In nucleotides, the CDR3 is TGTGCCAGCAGTTACCGTGGGACAGGGGGGGGTCAGCCCCAGCATTTT. Its protein product is CASSYRGTGGGQPQHF.

This clone was seen repeatedly, ten times or more. The same CDR3 is also encoded by other DNA sequences in this sample. The genes are TRBV18 and TRBJ1-1, with D tentatively TRBD1 (6 bases). This CDR3 is 14 amino acids long. Looked up from germline, CDR1 is KGHSH and CDR2 is LQKENI. Trimming took 3 bases from V and 3 from J, leaving 11 bases between them. DNA for the CDR3: TGTGCCAGCTCACCTGGGGGCCAGGACACTGAAGCTTTCTTT. This encodes CASSPGGQDTEAFF.

V is TRBV28 and J is TRBJ2-1; 8 bases align to TRBD2. Germline trimming cut 5 bases from V and 6 bases from J; bases unmatched to any gene: 9. Germline V gene lookup returns CDR1 MDHEN and CDR2 SYDVKM. The CDR3 is made up of 15 amino acids. The CDR3 DNA sequence: TGTGCCAGCAGTCCACATCTAGCGGGCCGCAATGAGCAGTTCTTC. Translation: CASSPHLAGRNEQFF.

The CDR3: CASSQGFPSGNTIYF. CDR3 nucleotides: TGTGCCAGCTCACAAGGGTTTCCATCGGGAAACACCATATATTTT. This chain uses TRBV18 with TRBJ1-3; D unresolved. The germline V and J ends were trimmed by 4 bases and 4 bases, with 14 bases remaining between them. The CDR3 totals 15 residues. Germline V gene data show CDR1 as KGHSH and CDR2 as LQKENI.

The J gene is TRBJ2-3, the V gene TRBV12-5, with D possibly being TRBD1 (5 bases). Germline CDR1 and CDR2: LGHNT and FRNRAP. V lost 1 base and J 3 bases, leaving 11 bases between the germline ends. This CDR3 region has 15 residues. DNA of the CDR3: TGTGCTAGTGGTTTGGGGTGGCAGGGTACAGATACGCAGTATTTT. Translated, it gives CASGLGWQGTDTQYF.